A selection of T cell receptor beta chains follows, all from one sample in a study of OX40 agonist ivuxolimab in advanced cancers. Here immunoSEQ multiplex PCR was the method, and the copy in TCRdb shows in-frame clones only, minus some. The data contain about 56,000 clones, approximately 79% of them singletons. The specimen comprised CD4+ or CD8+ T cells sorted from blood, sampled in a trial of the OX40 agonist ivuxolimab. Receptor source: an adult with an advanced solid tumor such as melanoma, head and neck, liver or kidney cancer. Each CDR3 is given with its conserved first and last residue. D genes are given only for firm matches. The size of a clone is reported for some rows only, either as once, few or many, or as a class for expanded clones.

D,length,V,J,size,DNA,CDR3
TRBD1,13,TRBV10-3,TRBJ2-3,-,TGTGCCATCAGTTTGGACAGGGGGGATACGCAGTATTTT,CAISLDRGDTQYF
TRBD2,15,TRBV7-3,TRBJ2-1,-,TGTGCCAGCAGCTTAGCCCTAGCGGGGTTCAATGAGCAGTTCTTC,CASSLALAGFNEQFF
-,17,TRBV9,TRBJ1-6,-,TGTGCCAGCAGCGCCACTGGGGGATTCTCCTATAATTCACCCCTCCACTTT,CASSATGGFSYNSPLHF
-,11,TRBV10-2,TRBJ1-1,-,TGCGCCAGCAGTGCCGGCACTGAAGCTTTCTTT,CASSAGTEAFF
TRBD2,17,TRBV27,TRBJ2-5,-,TGTGCCAGCAACCAGCTTGGTAGCGGGGCTCCCCAAGAGACCCAGTACTTC,CASNQLGSGAPQETQYF
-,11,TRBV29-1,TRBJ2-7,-,TGCAGCGTTGAGGAGCAGACCGAGCAGTACTTC,CSVEEQTEQYF
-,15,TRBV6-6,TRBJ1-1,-,TGTGCCAGCAGTCACAGCGCGGGACGGCGGGCTGAAGCTTTCTTT,CASSHSAGRRAEAFF
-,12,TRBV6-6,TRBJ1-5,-,TGTGCCAGCAGGTCTGTAAGTCAGCCCCAGCATTTT,CASRSVSQPQHF
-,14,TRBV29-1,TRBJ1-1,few,TGCAGCGTTGAGTCAGGGTACCTTAACACTGAAGCTTTCTTT,CSVESGYLNTEAFF
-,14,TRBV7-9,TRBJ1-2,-,TGTGCCAGCAGCTTAGACGGTAGCAGCTATGGCTACACCTTC,CASSLDGSSYGYTF
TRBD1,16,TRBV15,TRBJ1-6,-,TGTGCCACCAGCAGGACCCCGGGACAGAGCAATTCACCCCTCCACTTT,CATSRTPGQSNSPLHF
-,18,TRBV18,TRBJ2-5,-,TGTGCCAGCTCCCCGGCTAGATTAGGTGTACAGGCGCAAGAGACCCAGTACTTC,CASSPARLGVQAQETQYF
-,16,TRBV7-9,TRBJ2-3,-,TGTGCCAGCGCCCAAACCTTCCAGGGCCATCACGATACGCAGTATTTT,CASAQTFQGHHDTQYF
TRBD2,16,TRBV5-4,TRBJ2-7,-,TGTGCCAGCAGCTCGGGACTAGCGGGAGGGGCCCAGGAGCAGTACTTC,CASSSGLAGGAQEQYF
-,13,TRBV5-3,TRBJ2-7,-,TGTGCCAGAAGCTTCGGAGGGGACTACGAGCAGTACTTC,CARSFGGDYEQYF
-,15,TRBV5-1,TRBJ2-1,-,TGCGCCAGCAGCTTGGTCAGGGCCGCCTACAATGAGCAGTTCTTC,CASSLVRAAYNEQFF
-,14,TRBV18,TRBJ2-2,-,TGTGCCAGCTCAGGGCTTATGAACACCGGGGAGCTGTTTTTT,CASSGLMNTGELFF
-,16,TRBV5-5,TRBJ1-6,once,TGTGCCAGCAGCGGCCTCGGGGGAAGTAATAATTCACCCCTCCACTTT,CASSGLGGSNNSPLHF
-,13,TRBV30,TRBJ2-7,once,TGTGCCTGGAGTCCCTCTAGCGCAGGCGAGCAGTACTTC,CAWSPSSAGEQYF
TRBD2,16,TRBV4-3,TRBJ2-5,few,TGCGCCAGCAGCCAAGATTTCCCCCTGGCGGGGGGGCTCCCGTACTTC,CASSQDFPLAGGLPYF
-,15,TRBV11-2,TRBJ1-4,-,TGTGCCAGCAGGGGGCCGGGGGCAACTAATGAAAAACTGTTTTTT,CASRGPGATNEKLFF
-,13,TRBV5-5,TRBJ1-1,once,TGTGCCAGCAGCTTGCAAGGGTGGACTGAAGCTTTCTTT,CASSLQGWTEAFF
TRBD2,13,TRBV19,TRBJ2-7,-,TGTGCCAGTACGGCGGGAGGATACTACGAGCAGTACTTC,CASTAGGYYEQYF
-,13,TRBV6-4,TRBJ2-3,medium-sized,TGTGCCAGCAGTGATACTAGCAGAGATACGCAGTATTTT,CASSDTSRDTQYF
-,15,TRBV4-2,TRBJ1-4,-,TGTGCCAGCAGCCAAGTCGGCCAGGGTAATGAAAAACTGTTTTTT,CASSQVGQGNEKLFF
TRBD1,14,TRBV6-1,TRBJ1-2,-,TGTGCCAGCAGCGACTCACAGGGGGCCCGGGGCTACACCTTC,CASSDSQGARGYTF
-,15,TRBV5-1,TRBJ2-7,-,TGCGCCAGCAGCGCCGGACGGGAAGGGGGCTACGAGCAGTACTTC,CASSAGREGGYEQYF
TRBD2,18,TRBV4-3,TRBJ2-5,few,TGCGCCAGCAGCCGGGTCCCGAGTAGCGGGGGGCTCCGAGAGACCCAGTACTTC,CASSRVPSSGGLRETQYF
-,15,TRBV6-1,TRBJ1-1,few,TGTGCCAGCGGGGAGACAGCCGCAATGAACACTGAAGCTTTCTTT,CASGETAAMNTEAFF
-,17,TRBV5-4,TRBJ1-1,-,TGCGCCAGCAGCCAAGTGCCCCCACAGGGAAGGAACACTGAAGCTTTCTTT,CASSQVPPQGRNTEAFF
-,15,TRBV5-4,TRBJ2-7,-,TGTGCCAGCAGCTTGAGAAGTCTTGGGACCTACGAGCAGTACTTC,CASSLRSLGTYEQYF
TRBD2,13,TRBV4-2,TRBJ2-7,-,TGTGCCAGCAGCTTGTTACTGGGGGGGGAGCAGTACTTC,CASSLLLGGEQYF
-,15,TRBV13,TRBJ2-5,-,TGTGCCAGCAGCTCCCAGGGGGGAAGCCAAGAGACCCAGTACTTC,CASSSQGGSQETQYF